This TCR beta chain was identified in a study of CXCR3-negative and CXCR3-positive naive CD8 T cells. Study-level information: Cumulative TRB read yield was 120 million to 150 million, averaging about 1.5 +/- 0.3 million per library.

Concerning this clonotype: Its antigen is not identified.

The study sorted every CD8+ T cell subset in triplicate at 300,000 or so cells each. Libraries were UMI-labeled 5' RACE TRB cDNA. TCRdb reanalyzed the 5' RACE reads, giving one entry per CDR3 protein sequence and no DNA. Recorded here are tens of thousands of distinct CDR3 sequences; the top ten clones represent roughly 0.62%. Study observations and caveats: Partially decreased CXCR3 expression was recorded after cryopreservation, and fresh PBMCs were used in most assays. CXCR3-negative naive cells had less hydrophobic TRB CDR3s than did CXCR3-positive naive cells.

In germline, CDR1 is MGHDK, CDR2 SYGVNS. The CDR3 is 15 amino acids. The chain links TRBV25-1 to TRBJ2-5; TCRdb calls TRBD1, which cannot be checked without DNA. Sequencing was done on a sample of naive CXCR3+ CD8+ T cells from blood. Subset of the sample: CD45RO-CCR7+CD27+CD95- naive CD8+ T cells expressing CXCR3 (TNR3+). The source is a human donor in good health. Some clones in this sample may be carry-over from other donors' samples. CDR3 in amino acids: CASSAGQAAQETQYF.